The rows below give T cell receptor beta chains drawn from one sample of a study of cytomegalovirus exposure and HLA in healthy donors. TCRdb's copy holds only in-frame clones and misses some; the assay was immunoSEQ multiplex PCR. The table lists about 160,000 clones, roughly 95% of them singletons. The source material was PBMCs. These receptors were taken from a woman younger than 30 in good health and CMV-seronegative. The CDR3 runs from the conserved cysteine through the conserved F or W. The order of the fields is clone size, J gene, D gene, V gene, CDR3 length, CDR3 protein, CDR3 DNA. A D gene is named only where the DNA matches it firmly. Clone size is stated in some rows and not others, as once, few, many or a class when expanded.

NA TRBJ1-2 NA TRBV5-6 11 CASSLGAGYTF TGTGCCAGCAGCTTGGGGGCCGGCTACACCTTC
NA TRBJ2-1 TRBD2 TRBV29-1 13 CSVRTSGGNEQFF TGCAGCGTCCGGACTAGCGGGGGCAATGAGCAGTTCTTC
NA TRBJ1-3 TRBD1 TRBV6-5 13 CASKTGGKDTIYF TGTGCCAGCAAGACAGGGGGCAAGGACACCATATATTTT
NA TRBJ2-1 TRBD1 TRBV7-3 17 CASSRTPGQGSYNEQFF TGTGCCAGCAGCCGAACCCCAGGACAGGGGTCCTACAATGAGCAGTTCTTC
few TRBJ1-6 TRBD1 TRBV12-5 14 CASVEDRDNSPLHF TGTGCTAGTGTCGAGGACAGGGATAATTCACCCCTCCACTTT
once TRBJ1-2 NA TRBV19 13 CASSNTGVYGYTF TGTGCCAGTAGTAATACGGGGGTCTATGGCTACACCTTC
NA TRBJ1-6 NA TRBV12-5 13 CASGSRVNSPLHF TGTGCTAGTGGTTCCCGAGTGAATTCACCCCTCCACTTT
NA TRBJ1-3 TRBD1 TRBV6-5 15 CASSLGGTAGNTIYF TGTGCCAGCTCCTTGGGCGGGACAGCAGGAAACACCATATATTTT
NA TRBJ1-5 TRBD1 TRBV18 16 CASSPQGAGSNQPQHF TGTGCCAGCTCACCACAGGGGGCAGGAAGCAATCAGCCCCAGCATTTT
NA TRBJ1-5 TRBD1 TRBV6-6 15 CASSGLGQVNQPQHF TGTGCCAGCAGTGGACTTGGACAGGTGAATCAGCCCCAGCATTTT
NA TRBJ2-1 NA TRBV6-5 14 CASRGLSGRNEQFF TGTGCCAGCAGGGGACTTAGCGGTAGGAATGAGCAGTTCTTC
NA TRBJ1-1 NA TRBV9 18 CASSVDPLGSSVDTEAFF TGTGCCAGCAGCGTAGATCCCCTTGGGAGTTCGGTCGACACTGAAGCTTTCTTT
NA TRBJ2-7 NA TRBV11-2 14 CASSLDSRNYEQYF TGTGCCAGCAGCCTCGACAGTAGGAACTACGAGCAGTACTTC
NA TRBJ2-3 NA TRBV7-9 13 CASGLASTDTQYF TGTGCCAGCGGGCTAGCCAGCACAGATACGCAGTATTTT
NA TRBJ1-4 TRBD1 TRBV11-2 18 CASSLDKVGQGAWEKLFF TGTGCCAGCAGCTTAGACAAAGTGGGACAGGGGGCATGGGAAAAACTGTTTTTT
NA TRBJ2-7 TRBD2 TRBV7-9 15 CASSIIAGGNYEQYF TGTGCCAGCAGCATAATAGCGGGGGGTAATTACGAGCAGTACTTC
NA TRBJ1-5 TRBD1 TRBV7-9 16 CASSLTDRAGEQPQHF TGTGCCAGCAGCTTGACGGACAGGGCGGGGGAACAGCCCCAGCATTTT